This T cell receptor (beta chain) derives from a study of CD8 T cells in Susac syndrome (dated by TCRdb to between 2019 and 2020). For the wider study: Whether CD8+ T cell activation and differentiation in Susac syndrome was antigen driven was tested using repertoire sequencing.

On the study overall, not on this receptor specifically: The number of individuals in the TCR sequencing and HLA analysis was acknowledged as relatively small.

Peripheral blood CD8+ and CD4+ T cells from healthy donors, Susac syndrome patients and multiple sclerosis patients were profiled by high-throughput TCR beta sequencing. Healthy donors were age- and sex-matched controls. Bulk CD8+ and CD4+ T cells were purified magnetically by negative isolation, whereas CD8+ TEMRA cells were enriched by FACS. Blood was collected in EDTA tubes and processed within 24 hours, with PBMCs isolated through density gradient centrifugation. PBMCs intended for TCR sequencing were cryopreserved in liquid nitrogen and were subsequently thawed in a 37 degrees C water bath. The sorted or isolated CD4+, CD8+ and CD8+ TEMRA cells had a purity of 90% or higher. RNA was extracted using the RNeasy kit, and roughly 0.5 to 1 microgram was reverse transcribed with random hexamers. The immunoSEQ multiplex PCR assay, which covers 54 Vbeta and 13 Jbeta segments, was used to amplify TCR beta CDR3 regions. To correct PCR amplification bias, a synthetic template baseline was used for both primer optimization and computational correction. The source study handled its data this way. Reads were annotated to V, D and J genes according to IMGT and were analyzed with immunoSEQ Analyzer, with only productive sequences retained. To calculate clonality, Shannon entropy was normalized by log2 of the number of productive unique sequences and then subtracted from one. For each patient and control, public and private clones were evaluated within the 100 most prevalent clones. Clones were defined as Susac-specific when absent from the healthy and MS cohorts, from some 1,100 published viral clones and from other ImmuneACCESS disease sequences. TCRdb's own reprocessing of the public reads used fastp at Q25 and MiXCR and kept productive beta chains. Merged by CDR3 protein, the rows form single entries marked with the most common genes and DNA. V and J calls and clone size were set by TCRdb, not the authors. Within this sample are 90,000 to 110,000 distinct CDR3 sequences, with roughly 97% of them counted one time only. 0.096% of the sample goes to the ten largest clones.

The CDR3 covers 13 residues, taking in both the cysteine and the phenylalanine. The retained sequence is limited to the CDR3, 39 bases, with the frame set at the first base. A distance of 7 bases separates the germline ends of V and J, which lose 1 base and 6 bases respectively. According to the germline V gene, CDR1 reads SGHTA and CDR2 reads FQGNSA. Turning to this clonotype: Its specific antigen is unknown. Nothing much larger sits one base from this clone, and base qualities are not available.

The chain is made from TRBV7-2 and TRBJ2-1; perhaps TRBD1 is the D gene, with 5 bases matching. Material: CD4+ T cells from PBMCs. The source of this sequence is a human donor in good health. The CDR3 region reads CASSLGQFNEQFF. At the DNA level, the sequence is TGTGCCAGCAGCTTAGGACAGTTCAATGAGCAGTTCTTC. With all but the CDR3 taken from the reference TRBV7-2 and TRBJ2-1 genes, the full variable domain is: GAGVSQSPSNKVTEKGKDVELRCDPISGHTALYWYRQSLGQGLEFLIYFQGNSAPDKSGLPSDRFSAERTGGSVSTLTIQRTQQEDSAVYLCASSLGQFNEQFFGPGTRLTVL.